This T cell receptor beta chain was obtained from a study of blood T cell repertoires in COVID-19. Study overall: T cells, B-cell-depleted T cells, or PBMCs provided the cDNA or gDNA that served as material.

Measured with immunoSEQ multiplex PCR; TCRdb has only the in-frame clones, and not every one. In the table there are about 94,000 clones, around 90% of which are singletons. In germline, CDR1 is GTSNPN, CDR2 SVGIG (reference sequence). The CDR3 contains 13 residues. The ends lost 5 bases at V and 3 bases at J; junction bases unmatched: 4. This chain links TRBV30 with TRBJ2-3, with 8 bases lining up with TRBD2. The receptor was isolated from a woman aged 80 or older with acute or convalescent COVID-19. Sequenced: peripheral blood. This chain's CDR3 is CAWSSGGTDTQYF. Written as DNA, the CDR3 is TGTGCCTGGTCAAGCGGGGGAACAGATACGCAGTATTTT.